The entry below describes one T cell receptor beta chain. Its antigen is as yet unknown. With V trimmed by 0 bases and J by 4 bases, 5 bases remained unmatched. The CDR3 is made up of 16 amino acids. Germline lookup yields CDR1 SGHKS and CDR2 YYEKEE (reference sequence). This sample was included in a study of cytomegalovirus exposure and HLA in healthy donors. PCR was performed using 60 Vbeta and 13 Jbeta primers. TCRdb's table, derived via immunoSEQ multiplex PCR, lists solely in-frame clones and lacks some. The sample has some 250,000 clones, over 70% seen once; the top ten hold almost 8%. Whole-study findings and limits: With high specificity and sensitivity, the classifier reportedly diagnosed cytomegalovirus status.

The sequence was collected from a woman aged 60-75 years in good health and CMV-seropositive. The chain joins TRBV5-5 to TRBJ2-2; TRBD2 aligns across 8 bases. The sample taken for sequencing was PBMCs. CDR3 region: CASSLAGGPVTGELFF. CDR3 bases: TGTGCCAGCAGCTTGGCGGGAGGGCCGGTCACCGGGGAGCTGTTTTTT.